This TCR beta chain originates from a study of type 1 and type 2 diabetes patients. Background on the study: T cells were magnetically sorted from PBMCs as CD4+ or CD8+ subsets. Sequencing for the whole study yielded 18,976,912 paired-end reads.

Germline CDR1 is SNHLY and CDR2 is FYNNEI. The length of the CDR3 is 13 residues. V lost 8 bases, J lost 2 bases, and 10 bases lay in between. The PCR template was genomic DNA. A primer set of 30 forward and 13 reverse primers amplified the CDR3. A single record per CDR3 protein comes from TCRdb applying MiXCR to the multiplex PCR reads. The repertoire has fewer than 350,000 distinct CDR3 sequences, 45% to 60% of them found once; the top ten carry roughly an eighth. V is TRBV2 and J is TRBJ2-1; D is unresolved. Sequenced material: peripheral blood mononuclear cells (PBMCs). This receptor was taken from a man between 18 and 29 years old with type 2 diabetes. The CDR3 region has the DNA TGTGCCAGCGGGCCGGTCGCCTACAATGAGCAGTTCTTC. Residues: CASGPVAYNEQFF. Filled out from reference TRBV2 and TRBJ2-1, the complete variable domain reads EPEVTQTPSHQVTQMGQEVILRCVPISNHLYFYWYRQILGQKVEFLVSFYNNEISEKSEIFDDQFSVERPDGSNFTLKIRSTKLEDSAMYFCASGPVAYNEQFFGPGTRLTVL.